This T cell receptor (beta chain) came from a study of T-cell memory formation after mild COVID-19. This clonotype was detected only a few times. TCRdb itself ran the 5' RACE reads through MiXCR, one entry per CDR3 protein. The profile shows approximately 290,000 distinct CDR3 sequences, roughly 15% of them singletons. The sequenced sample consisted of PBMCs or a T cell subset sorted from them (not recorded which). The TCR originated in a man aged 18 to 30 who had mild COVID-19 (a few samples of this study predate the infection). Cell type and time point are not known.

CDR3: CASSLVAGVQGETQYF. CDR3 coding DNA: TGTGCCAGCAGCTTAGTTGCGGGGGTCCAAGGAGAGACCCAGTACTTC. This sequence joins TRBV7-2 and TRBJ2-5, with 7 positions matching TRBD2. CDR1 SGHTA and CDR2 FQGNSA come from the germline V gene. The CDR3 is 16 amino acids. Germline trimming cut 1 base from V and 4 bases from J; bases unmatched to any gene: 9.